This TCR beta chain was recovered during a study of blood T cell repertoires in COVID-19. Overall study: PBMCs, B-cell-depleted T cells, or T cells were the source of the cDNA or gDNA that made up the material.

In the study's own analysis: Amplification from reference gene primers served as the basis for estimated nucleated cell counts. TCRdb's table, derived via immunoSEQ multiplex PCR, lists solely in-frame clones and lacks some. V and J calls and clone size follow that table, whereas D and trimming were derived from the DNA. Of 140,000 to 150,000 clones in the sample, approximately 89% are singletons; the top ten hold around 1.5%. This CDR3 has 16 amino acids. V was pared by 2 bases and J by 10 bases, with 16 bases of the junction left unmatched. Germline CDR1 reads KGHSH; CDR2 reads LQKENI. J is TRBJ2-5 and V is TRBV18; 7 nucleotides align to TRBD1. Source material: peripheral blood. The clonotype comes from a human donor in a cohort sampled during active COVID-19. CDR3 sequence: CASSPDLATGSGSQYF. The CDR3 bases are TGTGCCAGCTCACCAGATCTCGCGACAGGGTCTGGGAGCCAGTACTTC.